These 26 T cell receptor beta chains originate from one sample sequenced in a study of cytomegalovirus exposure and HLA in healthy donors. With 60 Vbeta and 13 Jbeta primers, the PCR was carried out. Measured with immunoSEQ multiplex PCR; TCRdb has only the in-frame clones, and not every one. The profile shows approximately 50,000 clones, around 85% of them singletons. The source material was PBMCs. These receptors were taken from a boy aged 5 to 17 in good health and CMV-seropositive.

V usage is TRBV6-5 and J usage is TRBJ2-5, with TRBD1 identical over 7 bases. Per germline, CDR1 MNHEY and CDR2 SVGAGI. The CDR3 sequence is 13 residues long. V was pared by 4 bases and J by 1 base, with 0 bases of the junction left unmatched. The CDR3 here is CASSWDSQETQYF. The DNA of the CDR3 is TGTGCCAGCAGTTGGGACAGCCAAGAGACCCAGTACTTC.

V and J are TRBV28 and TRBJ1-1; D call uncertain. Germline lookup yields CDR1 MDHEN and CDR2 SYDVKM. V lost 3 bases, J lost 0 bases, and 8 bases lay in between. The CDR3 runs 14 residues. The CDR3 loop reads CASSLNSLNTEAFF. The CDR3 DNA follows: TGTGCCAGCAGTTTGAACTCGTTGAACACTGAAGCTTTCTTT. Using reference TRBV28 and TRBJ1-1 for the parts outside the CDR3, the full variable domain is DVKVTQSSRYLVKRTGEKVFLECVQDMDHENMFWYRQDPGLGLRLIYFSYDVKMKEKGDIPEGYSVSREKKERFSLILESASTNQTSMYLCASSLNSLNTEAFFGQGTRLTVV.

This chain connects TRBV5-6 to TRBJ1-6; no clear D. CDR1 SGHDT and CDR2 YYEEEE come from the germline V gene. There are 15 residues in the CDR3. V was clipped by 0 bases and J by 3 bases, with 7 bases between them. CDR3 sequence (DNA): TGTGCCAGCAGCTTGGTAGCGGACTATAATTCACCCCTCCACTTT. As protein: CASSLVADYNSPLHF.

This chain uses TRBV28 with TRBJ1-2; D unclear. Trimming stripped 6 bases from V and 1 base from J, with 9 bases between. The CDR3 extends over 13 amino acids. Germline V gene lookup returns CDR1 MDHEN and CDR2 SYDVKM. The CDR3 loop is CASRYSLNYGYTF. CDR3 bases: TGTGCCAGCAGATACTCTCTTAACTATGGCTACACCTTC.

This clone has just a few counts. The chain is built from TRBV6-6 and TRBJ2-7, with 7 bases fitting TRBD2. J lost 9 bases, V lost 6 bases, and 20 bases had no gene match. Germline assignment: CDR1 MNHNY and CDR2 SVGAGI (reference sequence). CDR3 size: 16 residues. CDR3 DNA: TGTGCCAGCAGCCACCCTCAAGTGGGAGGGTTTGTTTCGCAGTACTTC. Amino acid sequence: CASSHPQVGGFVSQYF.

In DNA, the CDR3 is TGTGCCAGCAGCGCCATGGAGTGGGAGTTATACAATGAGCAGTTCTTC. Translation: CASSAMEWELYNEQFF. The V gene is TRBV9, the J gene TRBJ2-1, with D perhaps TRBD2 (5 bases). V lost 3 bases, J lost 4 bases, and 17 bases lay in between. This CDR3 is built from 16 residues. Germline assignment: CDR1 SGDLS and CDR2 YYNGEE.

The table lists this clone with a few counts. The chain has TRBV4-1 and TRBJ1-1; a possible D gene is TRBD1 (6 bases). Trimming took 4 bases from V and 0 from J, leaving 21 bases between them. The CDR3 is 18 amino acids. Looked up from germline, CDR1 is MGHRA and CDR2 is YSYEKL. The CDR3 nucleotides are TGCGCCAGCAGCCTCCGCTCCGGGGAGGGGGTGATGAACACTGAAGCTTTCTTT. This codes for CASSLRSGEGVMNTEAFF.

Here the CDR3 reads CASSSRTGNTEAFF. The DNA for the CDR3 is TGCGCCAGCAGCTCCCGGACAGGGAACACTGAAGCTTTCTTT. The genes are TRBV5-1 and TRBJ1-1; 7 bases line up with TRBD1. Unmatched junction bases numbered 3, after V lost 3 bases and J lost 1 base. The CDR3 is 14 residues long. Germline V gives CDR1 SGHRS, CDR2 YFSETQ.

This CDR3 reads CASRLTTYADTQYF. CDR3 coding DNA: TGTGCCAGCAGGCTGACTACCTATGCAGATACGCAGTATTTT. The chain links TRBV6-1 to TRBJ2-3; D possibly corresponds to TRBD2 (5 bases). Trimming shortened V by 6 bases and J by 4 bases, and 14 bases separated the two germline ends. This CDR3 is 14 amino acids long. Germline V gene sequence: CDR1 MNHNS, CDR2 SASEGT.

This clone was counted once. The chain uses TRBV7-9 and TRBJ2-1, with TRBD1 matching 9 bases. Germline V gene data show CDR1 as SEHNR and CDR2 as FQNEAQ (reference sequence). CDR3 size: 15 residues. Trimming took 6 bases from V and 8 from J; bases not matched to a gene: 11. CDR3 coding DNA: TGTGCCAGCAGATCACGGGGACAGGGCCTTCATGAGCAGTTCTTC. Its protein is CASRSRGQGLHEQFF.

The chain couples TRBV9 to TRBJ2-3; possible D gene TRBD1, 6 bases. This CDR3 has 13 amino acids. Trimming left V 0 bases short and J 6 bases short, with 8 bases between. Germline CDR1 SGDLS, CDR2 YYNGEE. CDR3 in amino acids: CASSVGGPDTQYF. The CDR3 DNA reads TGTGCCAGCAGCGTAGGGGGGCCTGATACGCAGTATTTT. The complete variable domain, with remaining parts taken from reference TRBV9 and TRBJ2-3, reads DSGVTQTPKHLITATGQRVTLRCSPRSGDLSVYWYQQSLDQGLQFLIQYYNGEERAKGNILERFSAQQFPDLHSELNLSSLELGDSALYFCASSVGGPDTQYFGPGTRLTVL.

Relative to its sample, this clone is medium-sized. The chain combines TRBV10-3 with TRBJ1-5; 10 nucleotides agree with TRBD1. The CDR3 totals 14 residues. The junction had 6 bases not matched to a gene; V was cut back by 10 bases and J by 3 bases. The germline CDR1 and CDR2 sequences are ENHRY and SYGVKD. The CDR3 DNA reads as TGTGCCAGCGGGACAGGGGATACCAATCAGCCCCAGCATTTT. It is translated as CASGTGDTNQPQHF.

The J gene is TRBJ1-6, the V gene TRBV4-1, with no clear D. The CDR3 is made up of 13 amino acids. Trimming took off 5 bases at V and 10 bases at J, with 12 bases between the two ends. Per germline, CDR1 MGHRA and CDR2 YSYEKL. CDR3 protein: CASSSQANSPLHF. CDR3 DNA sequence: TGCGCCAGCAGCTCCCAAGCAAACTCACCCCTCCACTTT.

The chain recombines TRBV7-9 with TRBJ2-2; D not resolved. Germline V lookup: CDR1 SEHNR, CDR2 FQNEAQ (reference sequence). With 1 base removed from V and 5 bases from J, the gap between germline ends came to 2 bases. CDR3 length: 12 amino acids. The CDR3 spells CASSLVTGELFF. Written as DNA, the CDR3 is TGTGCCAGCAGCTTAGTAACCGGGGAGCTGTTTTTT.

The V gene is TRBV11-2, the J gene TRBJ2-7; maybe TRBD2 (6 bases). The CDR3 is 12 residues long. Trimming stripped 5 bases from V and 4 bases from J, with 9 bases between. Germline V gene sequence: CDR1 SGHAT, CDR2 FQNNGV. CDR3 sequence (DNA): TGTGCCAGCAGCGGGGGGATTTACGAGCAGTACTTC. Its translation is CASSGGIYEQYF.

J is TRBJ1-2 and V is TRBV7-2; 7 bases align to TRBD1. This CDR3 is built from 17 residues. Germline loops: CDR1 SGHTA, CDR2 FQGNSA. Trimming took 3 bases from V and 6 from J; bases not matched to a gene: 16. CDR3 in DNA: TGTGCCAGCAGCTTTCAACCCGTGGTGTTAGGGGGCGATGGCTACACCTTC. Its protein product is CASSFQPVVLGGDGYTF.

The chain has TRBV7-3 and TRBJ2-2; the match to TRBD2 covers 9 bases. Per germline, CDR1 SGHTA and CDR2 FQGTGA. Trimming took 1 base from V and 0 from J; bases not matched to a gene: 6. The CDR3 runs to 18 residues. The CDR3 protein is CASSLIPSGVTNTGELFF. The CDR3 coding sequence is TGTGCCAGCAGCTTAATCCCTAGCGGGGTAACGAACACCGGGGAGCTGTTTTTT.

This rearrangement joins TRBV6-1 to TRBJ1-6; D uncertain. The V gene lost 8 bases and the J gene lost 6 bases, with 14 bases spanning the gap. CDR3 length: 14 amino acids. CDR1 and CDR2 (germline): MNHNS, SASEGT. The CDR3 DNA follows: TGTGCCAGCCTGACCCCCACGGGTAATTCACCCCTCCACTTT. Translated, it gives CASLTPTGNSPLHF.

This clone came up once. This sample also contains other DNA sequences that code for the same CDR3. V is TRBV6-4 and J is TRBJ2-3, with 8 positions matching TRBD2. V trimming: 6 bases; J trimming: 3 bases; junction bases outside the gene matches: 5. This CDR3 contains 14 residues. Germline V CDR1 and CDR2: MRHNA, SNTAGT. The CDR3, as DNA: TGTGCCAGCAGCCGGGGGGGTGGGACAGATACGCAGTATTTT. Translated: CASSRGGGTDTQYF.

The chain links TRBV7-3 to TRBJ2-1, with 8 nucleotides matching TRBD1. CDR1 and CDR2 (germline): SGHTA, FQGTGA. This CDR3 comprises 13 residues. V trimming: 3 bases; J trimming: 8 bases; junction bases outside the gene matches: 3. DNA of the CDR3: TGTGCCAGCAGCTTGGACAGGGAAGATGAGCAGTTCTTC. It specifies CASSLDREDEQFF.

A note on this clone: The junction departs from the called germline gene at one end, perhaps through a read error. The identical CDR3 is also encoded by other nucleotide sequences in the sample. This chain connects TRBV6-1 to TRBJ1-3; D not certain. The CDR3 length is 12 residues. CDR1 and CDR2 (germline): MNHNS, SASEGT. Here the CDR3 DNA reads TGTGCCAGCCACAGAACTGGAAATACCATATATTTT. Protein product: CASHRTGNTIYF.

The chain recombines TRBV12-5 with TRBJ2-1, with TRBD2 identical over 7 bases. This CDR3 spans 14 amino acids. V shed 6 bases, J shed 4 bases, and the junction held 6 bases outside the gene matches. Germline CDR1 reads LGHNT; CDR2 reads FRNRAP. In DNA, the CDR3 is TGTGCTAGTGGGGTGGCGGGGGTTTACAATGAGCAGTTCTTC. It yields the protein CASGVAGVYNEQFF.

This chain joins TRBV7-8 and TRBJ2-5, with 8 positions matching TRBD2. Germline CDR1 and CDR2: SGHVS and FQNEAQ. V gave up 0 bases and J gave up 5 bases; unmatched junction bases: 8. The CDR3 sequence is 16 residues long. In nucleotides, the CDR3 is TGTGCCAGCAGCTTAGCCCGTAGCGGGGTTTGGGAGACCCAGTACTTC. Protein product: CASSLARSGVWETQYF.

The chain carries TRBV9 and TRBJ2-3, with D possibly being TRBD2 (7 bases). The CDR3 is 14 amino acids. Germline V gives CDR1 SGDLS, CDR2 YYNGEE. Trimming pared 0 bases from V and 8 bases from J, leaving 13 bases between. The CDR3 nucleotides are TGTGCCAGCAGCGTAGGAGGGGAGGGGGTTACGCAGTATTTT. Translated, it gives CASSVGGEGVTQYF. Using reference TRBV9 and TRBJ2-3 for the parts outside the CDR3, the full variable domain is DSGVTQTPKHLITATGQRVTLRCSPRSGDLSVYWYQQSLDQGLQFLIQYYNGEERAKGNILERFSAQQFPDLHSELNLSSLELGDSALYFCASSVGGEGVTQYFGPGTRLTVL.

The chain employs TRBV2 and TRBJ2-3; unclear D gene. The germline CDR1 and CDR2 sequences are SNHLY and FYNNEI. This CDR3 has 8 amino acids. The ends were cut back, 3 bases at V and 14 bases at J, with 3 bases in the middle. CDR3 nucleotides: TGTGCCAGCAGTGAGAGGTATTTT. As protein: CASSERYF.

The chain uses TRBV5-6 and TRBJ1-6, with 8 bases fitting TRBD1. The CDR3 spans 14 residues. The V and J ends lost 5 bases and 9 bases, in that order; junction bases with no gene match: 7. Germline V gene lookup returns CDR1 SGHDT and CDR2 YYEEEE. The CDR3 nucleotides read TGTGCCAGCAGGCGGTGGACAGGGTCTTCACCCCTCCACTTT. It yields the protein CASRRWTGSSPLHF.